These T cell receptor beta chains were read from a single sample in a study of T cells after yellow fever vaccination. TCRdb recomputed calls from the 5' RACE reads with MiXCR, one row per CDR3 protein. The sample contains around 260,000 distinct CDR3 sequences, around 4.9% of which appear only once. The starting material was CD4+ T cells sorted from PBMCs, obtained on the day of the yellow fever booster vaccination. Receptors originate from a man between 18 and 29 years old who received the YFV17D yellow fever vaccine. Each CDR3 is given with its conserved first and last residue.

>TRBJ1-5|TRBV5-5
CASSPTGGNNQPQHF
>TRBJ2-5|TRBV7-2
CASSLGLFQETQYF
>TRBJ1-1|TRBV12-3/TRBV12-4
CASSFTGRTEAFF
>TRBJ2-2|TRBV7-2
CASSFTNTGELFF
>TRBJ1-3|TRBV7-6
CASISSGNTIYF
>TRBJ1-2|TRBV12-3/TRBV12-4
CASSLLGSGYPF
>TRBJ2-2|TRBV6-5
CASSSSGAYFGELFF
>TRBJ2-3|TRBV5-6
CASSLAIAGDTQYF
>TRBJ2-3|TRBV4-3
CASSQETQGTQYF
>TRBJ2-2|TRBV7-7
CASSLFQGTGELFF
>TRBJ2-3|TRBV7-2
CASSLPLNRPTDTQYF
>TRBJ1-4|TRBV20-1
CSARALGVGNEKLFF
>TRBJ1-5|TRBV6-6
CASSRQHNQPQHF
>TRBJ2-4|TRBV24-1
CATSETSGGSGIQYF
>TRBJ1-5|TRBV7-2
CASSPYGTGLDQPQHF
>TRBJ2-7|TRBV29-1
CSVEGAETALDF
>TRBJ2-1|TRBV18
CASSDDRGPGNEQFF
>TRBJ2-1|TRBV6-1
CASRPGTTHNEQFF
>TRBJ2-2|TRBV7-2
CASSLFTSKTGELFF
>TRBJ2-5|TRBV6-2/TRBV6-3
CASSLDRDGETQYF
>TRBJ1-3|TRBV5-1
CASSLVGQKISGNTIYF
>TRBJ1-6|TRBV3-1
CASSQVQHNSPLHF
>TRBJ2-1|TRBV7-2
CASSFQRGEQFF
>TRBJ1-1|TRBV20-1
CSARGDTLNTEAFF
>TRBJ2-5|TRBV7-8
CASSLGAGAWSQETQYF
>TRBJ2-3|TRBV6-6
CASRTPDTQYF
>TRBJ2-5|TRBV7-2
CASSLPPWADQETQYF
>TRBJ1-4|TRBV4-1
CASSPRPGQINEKLFF
>TRBJ1-4|TRBV4-1
CASSQDGLNEKLFF
>TRBJ2-6|TRBV29-1
CSVRDRDVAGANVLTF
>TRBJ2-3|TRBV11-1
CASRSTSEAADTQYF
>TRBJ1-4|TRBV7-2
CASSWGLVNEKLFF
>TRBJ1-4|TRBV12-3/TRBV12-4
CASSLGGGQGNEKLFF
>TRBJ1-1|TRBV4-1
CASSQTGPPGEAFF
>TRBJ1-1|TRBV2
CASSEAVGKGTEAFF
>TRBJ2-7|TRBV20-1
CSAPKEGGFYEQYF
>TRBJ1-2|TRBV5-6
CASSLFAGASGYTF
>TRBJ2-7|TRBV6-2/TRBV6-3
CASSRHSGLAGGSYEQYF
>TRBJ2-5|TRBV11-2
CASSLQQSKETQYF
>TRBJ2-3|TRBV3-1
CASSQVLAGGSDTQYF
>TRBJ2-3|TRBV5-1
CASSPLQGEDTQYF